The rows below give T cell receptor beta chains drawn from one sample of a study. TCRdb reprocessed the 5' RACE reads with MiXCR, giving one entry per CDR3 protein. The sample yields roughly 69,000 distinct CDR3 sequences, under 25% seen once. The source material was memory CD4+ T cells sorted from a lymph node. Every receptor here comes from a female donor with breast cancer. Each CDR3 is given with its conserved first and last residue. Fields, in order: V gene, CDR3 length, J gene, CDR3 protein.

>TRBV20-1|15|TRBJ2-7
CSAAPGNLPKGEQYF
>TRBV12-3/TRBV12-4|12|TRBJ1-2
CASSDGTVGYTF
>TRBV6-5|14|TRBJ1-2
CASLPARTGTGYTF
>TRBV5-1|13|TRBJ1-2
CASKSGQTYGYTF
>TRBV27|16|TRBJ1-5
CTSSCGTPPGNQPQHF
>TRBV20-1|16|TRBJ2-2
CSARKGGRLNTRELFF
>TRBV7-9|15|TRBJ1-4
CASSDSQTLNEKLFF
>TRBV6-5|15|TRBJ1-2
CASSYSNREADGYTF
>TRBV24-1|14|TRBJ2-1
CATSGSASYNEQFF
>TRBV4-3|14|TRBJ2-5
CASSQDSRRGTQYF
>TRBV10-3|15|TRBJ1-6
CAISEEGAGDSPLHF
>TRBV5-1|13|TRBJ2-7
CASSLTISYEQYF
>TRBV28|17|TRBJ1-1
CASSLYPHGLMDTEAFF
>TRBV6-1|15|TRBJ2-3
CASSDQGGPADTQYF
>TRBV4-2|17|TRBJ2-3
CASSQEGGSVTTDTQYF
>TRBV6-5|14|TRBJ1-2
CASSSSAANYGYTF
>TRBV7-8|15|TRBJ2-1
CASSLDARSYNEQFF
>TRBV6-1|15|NA
CASALTGADNQPQYF
>TRBV7-8|14|TRBJ2-5
CASSPNTGRETQYF
>TRBV7-2|16|TRBJ1-6
CASTLSPGGGNSPLHF
>TRBV20-1|14|TRBJ2-5
CSARHGGTEGTQYF
>TRBV6-6|15|TRBJ1-3
CASSSAGIAGNTIYF
>TRBV20-1|16|TRBJ2-1
CSARDPIAGGFNEQFF
>TRBV5-1|14|TRBJ2-5
CASSLFGGRETQYF
>TRBV19|14|TRBJ2-1
CASSLREGSYGQFF
>TRBV10-3|16|TRBJ1-1
CAISVGTGLGNTEAFF
>TRBV7-2|14|TRBJ1-2
CASSSNLGFDGYTF
>TRBV20-1|13|TRBJ2-2
CSARTPGAGELFF